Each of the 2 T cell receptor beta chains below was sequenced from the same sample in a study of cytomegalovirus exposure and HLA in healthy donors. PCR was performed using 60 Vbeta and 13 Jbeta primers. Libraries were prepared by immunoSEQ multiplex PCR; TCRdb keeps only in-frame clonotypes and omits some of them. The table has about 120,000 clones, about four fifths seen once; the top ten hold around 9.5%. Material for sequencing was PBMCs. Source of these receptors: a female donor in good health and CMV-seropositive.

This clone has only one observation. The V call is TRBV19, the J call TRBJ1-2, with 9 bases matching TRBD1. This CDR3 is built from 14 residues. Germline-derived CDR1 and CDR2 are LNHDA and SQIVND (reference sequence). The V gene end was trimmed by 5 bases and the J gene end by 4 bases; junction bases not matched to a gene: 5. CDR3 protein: CASSSGQGIYGYTF. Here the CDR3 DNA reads TGTGCCAGTAGTTCGGGACAGGGAATCTATGGCTACACCTTC.

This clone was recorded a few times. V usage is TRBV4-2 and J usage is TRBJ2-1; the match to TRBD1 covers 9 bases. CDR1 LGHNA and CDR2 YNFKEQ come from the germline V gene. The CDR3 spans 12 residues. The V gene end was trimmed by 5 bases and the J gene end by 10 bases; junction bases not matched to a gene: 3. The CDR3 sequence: CASSLDRGEQFF. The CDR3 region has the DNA TGTGCCAGCAGCTTGGACAGGGGCGAGCAGTTCTTC.